These T cell receptor beta chains were read from a single sample in a study of Graves' ophthalmopathy and Graves' hyperthyroidism. Using its own MiXCR run on the multiplex PCR reads, TCRdb lists one record per CDR3 protein. The table includes some 25,000 distinct CDR3 sequences, about 50% detected once. Sequencing was carried out using peripheral blood. The receptors were sampled from an adult woman with stable Graves' hyperthyroidism. CDR3s include the opening cysteine and the closing phenylalanine or tryptophan. The order of the fields is J gene, CDR3 length, D gene, clone size, V gene, CDR3 protein, CDR3 DNA. The D gene is left open where the match is weak. Rows give clone size only sometimes, using once, few, many, or a class for an expanded clone.

>TRBJ2-7|14|-|-|TRBV6-2/TRBV6-3
CACKYRDSAYEQYF
TGTGCCTGCAAATACCGGGACTCAGCCTACGAGCAGTACTTC
>TRBJ1-2|11|-|-|TRBV7-9
CASSGSLGFTF
TGTGCCAGCAGCGGCTCCCTGGGGTTCACCTTC
>TRBJ2-7|14|-|many|TRBV20-1
CSIGGGTGLNEQYF
TGCAGTATAGGGGGGGGGACAGGTTTAAACGAGCAGTACTTC
>TRBJ2-7|14|-|-|TRBV9
CASSVVGGTDEQYF
TGTGCCAGCAGCGTAGTAGGCGGGACCGACGAGCAGTACTTC
>TRBJ1-5|14|TRBD1|-|TRBV4-1
CASSSTGSQETQHF
TGCGCCAGCAGCTCGACAGGGAGTCAAGAGACCCAGCATTTT
>TRBJ2-7|12|TRBD2|-|TRBV20-1
CSTSSGPYEQYF
TGCAGTACCTCTAGCGGACCCTACGAGCAGTACTTC
>TRBJ1-3|17|-|-|TRBV20-1
CSARDQRYRASGNTIYF
TGCAGTGCTAGAGACCAACGGTACAGAGCCTCTGGAAACACCATATATTTT
>TRBJ1-2|16|-|medium-sized|TRBV7-9
CASSPTPGRTNYGYTF
TGTGCCAGCAGCCCAACTCCAGGGAGGACCAACTATGGCTACACCTTC
>TRBJ1-6|14|-|-|TRBV28
CASSLRAGNQPLHF
TGTGCCAGCAGTTTAAGGGCGGGCAATCAGCCCCTCCACTTT
>TRBJ2-1|13|-|-|TRBV6-5
CASSYSKGNEQFF
TGTGCCAGCAGTTACTCGAAGGGGAATGAGCAGTTCTTC
>TRBJ2-7|13|TRBD1|once|TRBV29-1
CSSEATGLYEQYF
TGCAGCAGTGAAGCGACAGGGCTCTACGAGCAGTACTTC
>TRBJ2-3|14|-|once|TRBV9
CASSVGSSTDTQYF
TGTGCCAGCAGCGTGGGGTCTAGCACAGATACGCAGTATTTT
>TRBJ1-2|15|-|-|TRBV6-6
CASSSFGTGPFGYTF
TGTGCCAGCAGTTCTTTCGGGACCGGCCCTTTTGGCTACACCTTC
>TRBJ2-3|16|TRBD2|few|TRBV15
CATSRGTSGSTDTQYF
TGTGCCACCAGCAGAGGGACTAGCGGGAGCACAGATACGCAGTATTTT
>TRBJ2-3|13|TRBD2|-|TRBV12-3/TRBV12-4
CASSLVNGGGQYF
TGTGCCAGCAGTTTAGTGAATGGGGGGGGGCAGTATTTT
>TRBJ2-3|14|TRBD2|-|TRBV10-2
CASSDEREGDTQYF
TGCGCCAGCAGTGACGAGCGGGAGGGAGATACGCAGTATTTT
>TRBJ2-3|18|TRBD1|-|TRBV11-2
CASSLDGPTGSSTDTQYF
TGTGCCAGCAGCTTAGATGGGCCGACAGGGTCTAGCACAGATACGCAGTATTTT
>TRBJ2-3|16|TRBD2|once|TRBV7-9
CASSYGTSGSTDTQYF
TGTGCCAGCAGCTACGGGACTAGCGGGAGCACAGATACGCAGTATTTT
>TRBJ2-3|13|-|-|TRBV4-1
CTSSPNGTDTQYF
TGCACCAGCAGCCCCAACGGGACAGATACGCAGTATTTT
>TRBJ2-5|14|-|-|TRBV29-1
CSVSTKGLQETQYF
TGCAGCGTTTCTACTAAGGGTCTACAAGAGACCCAGTACTTC